This TCR beta chain was sequenced during a study of neurological immune-mediated disorders. Study information: Secondary progressive cases numbered 3 among the roughly 34 multiple sclerosis patients, while the other 31 were relapsing-remitting.

This clonotype was observed many times. The ends were cut back, 2 bases at V and 0 bases at J, with 11 bases in the middle. Germline values: CDR1 MGHDK, CDR2 SYGVNS. The CDR3 is 16 residues long. Via MiXCR, TCRdb re-called the 5' RACE reads, giving one row per CDR3 protein. Of 55,000 to 75,000 distinct CDR3 sequences detected, under 3% appear once; the ten largest clones hold around 3%. From 2 million PBMCs stored at -80 C, the unsorted libraries were generated. Material: PBMCs. The J gene is TRBJ2-4, the V gene TRBV25-1, with a possible D match to TRBD1 (5 bases). This clonotype originated in a man in his forties or fifties with multiple sclerosis. The CDR3 nucleotides are TGTGCCAGCAGTGAACGTTGGACAAAAGCCAAAAACATTCAGTACTTC. It codes for CASSERWTKAKNIQYF.